This T cell receptor beta chain is drawn from a study of post-analysis software for immune sequencing data. Study background: There were relapsing-remitting, secondary progressive and progressive-relapsing multiple sclerosis among the disease courses included. Overall study results and limits: Samples made in the same batch grouped tightly together by F measure. Controls showed significantly higher normalized Chao1 diversity than did multiple sclerosis patients.

Incorporated into the TCR beta cDNA libraries were unique molecular identifiers, which served to reduce PCR and sequencing biases. TCRdb used MiXCR to reprocess the PCR reads, holding one entry per CDR3 protein. The data show hundreds of thousands of distinct CDR3 sequences, around 60% seen once. A word on this clonotype: What it recognizes is unknown.

Sequences were obtained from blood. This receptor was identified in a girl aged 2 to 10 with multiple sclerosis.

CDR3 in DNA: TGTGCCAGCAGTTGGGACAGGGGGTCCTACAATGAGCAGTTCTTC. Protein: CASSWDRGSYNEQFF. This chain links TRBV12-3 or TRBV12-4 with TRBJ2-1, with 11 bases that match TRBD1. After removal of 4 bases from V and 1 base from J, the junction contained 0 bases not matched to a gene. The CDR3 length is 15 residues.